Each of the 9 T cell receptor beta chains below was sequenced from the same sample in a study of T cell repertoires in aging, cancer and after chemotherapy. Peripheral blood genomic DNA, not sorted cells or RNA, was the template. TRB rearrangements spanning V, D and J were amplified using mixed TRB-A/B primers. TCRdb re-called the multiplex PCR reads through MiXCR, storing one row per CDR3 protein. The table has 500 or so distinct CDR3 sequences, 33% seen once; the top ten hold approximately 88%. The source material was blood. These receptors came from a human donor with a blood cancer.

This clonotype is classed as medium-sized. This chain links TRBV28 with TRBJ2-7; 8 bases fit TRBD1. Trimming at V came to 7 bases and at J to 0 bases, leaving 8 bases not matched to a gene. This CDR3 comprises 15 residues. The germline V gene encodes CDR1 MDHEN and CDR2 SYDVKM. The CDR3 sequence is CASTLRTGISYEQYF. The CDR3 coding sequence is TGTGCCAGCACCCTCCGGACAGGGATCTCCTACGAGCAGTACTTC.

This clonotype is medium-sized within its sample. This chain connects TRBV6-6 to TRBJ2-7, with D uncertain. Germline V gene sequence: CDR1 MNHNY, CDR2 SVGAGI (reference sequence). V lost 5 bases and J 7 bases, leaving 15 bases between the germline ends. CDR3 length equals 13 residues. CDR3 in DNA: TGTGCCAGCAGTCAGGATCTGGTCGGGGAGCAGTACTTC. This sequence encodes CASSQDLVGEQYF.

The rearrangement links TRBV7-2 to TRBJ2-6; D is possibly TRBD1 (6 bases). Germline V gives CDR1 SGHTA, CDR2 FQGNSA. V lost 5 bases and J lost 4, with 12 bases in between. CDR3 size: 15 residues. CDR3 in amino acids: CASSREGTGANVLTF. The CDR3 DNA sequence: TGTGCCAGCAGCCGTGAGGGGACAGGGGCCAACGTCCTGACTTTC.

Details on this clonotype: Since a much larger clone is just one base distant, this may be a read error. The V and J genes are TRBV6-5 and TRBJ2-5, with 7 bases identical to TRBD2. The CDR3 covers 13 residues. Germline V gene sequence: CDR1 MNHEY, CDR2 SVGAGI. The CDR3 DNA reads as TGTGCCAGCAGCCCGAGGGCGGGAGAGACCAAGTACTTC. This translates into CASSPRAGETKYF.

This clonotype is medium-sized in the sample. The chain links TRBV6-4 to TRBJ2-5; D is perhaps TRBD1 or TRBD2 (5 bases each). CDR3 length: 16 amino acids. V dropped 2 bases and J dropped 2 bases, with 15 bases sitting between them. CDR1 is MRHNA, CDR2 SNTAGT, per germline. In DNA form, the CDR3 reads TGTGCCAGCAGTGACCCTGGGGGAGTAGGACAAGAGACCCAGTACTTC. Translated, it gives CASSDPGGVGQETQYF.

The chain carries TRBV6-5 and TRBJ2-7; D might be TRBD1 (5 bases). Germline CDR1 MNHEY, CDR2 SVGAGI. The CDR3 loop spans 13 amino acids. V lost 6 bases and J 5 bases, leaving 14 bases between the germline ends. The CDR3 DNA reads TGTGCCAGCAGCCCCCAAGGGGCCCACGAGCAGTACTTC. Translated: CASSPQGAHEQYF.

This clonotype was counted a single time. A read error may explain this, as a much larger clone is one base away. This rearrangement joins TRBV7-9 to TRBJ2-5; D not certain. The CDR3 contains 11 residues. Per the germline V gene, CDR1 is SEHNR and CDR2 is FQNEAQ (reference sequence). Written as DNA, the CDR3 is TGTGCCAGCTGCTTAGCAGAGACCCAGTACTTC. Its protein is CASCLAETQYF.

This clonotype was recorded a few times. The chain links TRBV11-2 to TRBJ2-7; 7 bases align to TRBD2. After removal of 5 bases from V and 4 bases from J, the junction contained 8 bases not matched to a gene. Germline V lookup: CDR1 SGHAT, CDR2 FQNNGV. This CDR3 has 14 amino acids. CDR3 nucleotide sequence: TGTGCCAGCAGCGAAGAGGCTAGCGGTTACGAGCAGTACTTC. Its translation: CASSEEASGYEQYF.

This chain uses TRBV2 with TRBJ2-3, with 7 bases aligning to TRBD2. J gave up 2 bases and V 5 bases, and 1 base lay outside the gene matches. Germline assignment: CDR1 SNHLY and CDR2 FYNNEI. The CDR3 loop spans 13 amino acids. The CDR3 loop reads CASSRDYTDTQYF. The CDR3 DNA sequence: TGTGCCAGCAGTCGGGACTACACAGATACGCAGTATTTT.